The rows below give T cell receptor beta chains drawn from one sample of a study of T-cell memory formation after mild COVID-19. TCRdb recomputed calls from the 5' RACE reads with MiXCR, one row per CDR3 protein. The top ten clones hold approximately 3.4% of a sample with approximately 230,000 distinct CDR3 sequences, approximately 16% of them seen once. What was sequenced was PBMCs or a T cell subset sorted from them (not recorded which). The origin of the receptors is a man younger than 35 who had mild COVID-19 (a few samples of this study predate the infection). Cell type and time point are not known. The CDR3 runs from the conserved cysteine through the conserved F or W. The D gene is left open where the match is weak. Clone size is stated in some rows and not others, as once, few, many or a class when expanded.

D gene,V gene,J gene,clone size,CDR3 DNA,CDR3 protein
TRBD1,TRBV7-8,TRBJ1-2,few,TGTGCCAGCAGCCCCCTGGGCAGGGGGGCTAACTATGGCTACACCTTC,CASSPLGRGANYGYTF
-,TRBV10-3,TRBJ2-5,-,TGTGCCATCAGTGTCAACGGGCAAGAGAACCAGTACTTC,CAISVNGQENQYF
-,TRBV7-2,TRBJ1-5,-,TGTGCCAGCAGCCCCCTTTTCGGCAGGGTGGATCAGCCCCAGCATTTT,CASSPLFGRVDQPQHF
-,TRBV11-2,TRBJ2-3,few,TGTGCCAGCAGCTTCGACGGGGCAGATACGCAGTATTTT,CASSFDGADTQYF
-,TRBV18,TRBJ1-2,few,TGTGCCAGCTCACCAAACGAGGGGGACTATGGCTACACCTTC,CASSPNEGDYGYTF
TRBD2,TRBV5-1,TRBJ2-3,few,TGCGCCAGCAGCGGTCTAGCGGGGGGCGCAGATACGCAGTATTTT,CASSGLAGGADTQYF
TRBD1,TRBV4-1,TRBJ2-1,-,TGCGCCAGCAGCCACGAACAGGGGCGTGCGGAGCAGTTCTTC,CASSHEQGRAEQFF
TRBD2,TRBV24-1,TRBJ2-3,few,TGTGCCACCAGTGATTGGGGGGGGAAACGCACAGATACGCAGTATTTT,CATSDWGGKRTDTQYF
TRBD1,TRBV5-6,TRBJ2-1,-,TGTGCCAGCAGCTATGCACAGGGGTTCGTATCAAATGAGCAGTTCTTC,CASSYAQGFVSNEQFF
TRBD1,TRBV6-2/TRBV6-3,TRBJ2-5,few,TGTGCCAGCAGCAAAACAGGGGTGGAGACCCAGTACTTC,CASSKTGVETQYF
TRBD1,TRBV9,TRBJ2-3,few,TGTGCCAGCGGGGACAGGGCCCCAGATACGCAGTATTTT,CASGDRAPDTQYF
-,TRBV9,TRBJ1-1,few,TGTGCCAGCAGCGTATACGGGTCCGGAACTGAAGCTTTCTTT,CASSVYGSGTEAFF
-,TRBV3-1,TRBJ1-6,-,TGTGCCAGCAGCCAAGTGACAAGTTCCTCACCCCTCCACTTT,CASSQVTSSSPLHF
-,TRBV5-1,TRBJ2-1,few,TGCGCCAGCAGCTTGGCCCCCCAGGGGGGCGATGAGCAGTTCTTC,CASSLAPQGGDEQFF
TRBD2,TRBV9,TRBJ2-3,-,TGTGCCAGCAGCGTAGCTACAGGGACTAGCGCTAGCACAGATACGCAGTATTTT,CASSVATGTSASTDTQYF
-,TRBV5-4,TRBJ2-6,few,TGTGCCAGCAGCTTGGTAGGGCAGGGGAAAGTCCCCTCTGGGGCCAACGTCCTGACTTTC,CASSLVGQGKVPSGANVLTF
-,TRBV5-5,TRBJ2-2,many,TGTGCCAGCAGCTTGGGTGGCGGGGAGCTGTTTTTT,CASSLGGGELFF
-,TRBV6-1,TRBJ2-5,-,TGTGCCAGCAGTGAACCGGGGCATTCAGAGACCCAGTACTTC,CASSEPGHSETQYF
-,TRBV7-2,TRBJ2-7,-,TGTGCCAGCAGCCCCTGGACGACTGAGGTCGAGCAGTACTTC,CASSPWTTEVEQYF
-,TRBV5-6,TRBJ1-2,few,TGTGCCAGCAGAGGGACACCGCGGGACTATGGCTACACCTTC,CASRGTPRDYGYTF
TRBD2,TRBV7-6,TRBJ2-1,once,TGTGCCAGCAGCTTAGCGCCGGCTAGCGGGGGGAAGAATGAGCAGTTCTTC,CASSLAPASGGKNEQFF
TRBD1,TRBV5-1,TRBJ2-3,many,TGCGCCAGCAGCCCGGACAGGGGGAAAGATACGCAGTATTTT,CASSPDRGKDTQYF
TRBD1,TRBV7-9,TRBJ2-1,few,TGTGCCAGCAGCTTAAGTCTTGGACAGGGGGCTATTGAGCAGTTCTTC,CASSLSLGQGAIEQFF
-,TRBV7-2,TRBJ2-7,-,TGTGCCAGCAGCTTAGCTGTGGACATCTCCTACGAGCAGTACTTC,CASSLAVDISYEQYF
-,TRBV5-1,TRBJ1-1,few,TGCGCCAGCAGCTTGGAGGGGATCAGGTTCATTACAGGGAACACTGAAGCTTTCTTT,CASSLEGIRFITGNTEAFF
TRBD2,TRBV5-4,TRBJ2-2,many,TGTGCCAGCAGCTTGACTAGCGGGGGGGCTGTCACCGGGGAGCTGTTTTTT,CASSLTSGGAVTGELFF
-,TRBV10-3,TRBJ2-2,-,TGTGCCAGCAGCCCTCGGGGGAGGGGGACCGGGGAGCTGTTTTTT,CASSPRGRGTGELFF
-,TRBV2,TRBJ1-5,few,TGTGCCAGCAGGGGGGTGTTGGATCAGCCCCAGCATTTT,CASRGVLDQPQHF
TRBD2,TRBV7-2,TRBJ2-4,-,TGTGCCAGCAGCCCGCTTGGCGGGGGGCCCGACAGAGCCAAAAACATTCAGTACTTC,CASSPLGGGPDRAKNIQYF
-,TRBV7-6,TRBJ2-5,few,TGTGCCAGCAGACGGGTCCCGGGGGGCCAAGGGGAGACCCAGTACTTC,CASRRVPGGQGETQYF
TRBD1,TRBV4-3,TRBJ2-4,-,TGCGCCAGCAGCCAAGAGCCACGACAGGGCCTGGGGAACATTCAGTACTTC,CASSQEPRQGLGNIQYF
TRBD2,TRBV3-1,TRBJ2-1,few,TGTGCCAGCGGGTCCCGGGCGGGGGGTGAGCAGTTCTTC,CASGSRAGGEQFF
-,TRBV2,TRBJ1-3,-,TGTGCCAGCAGTGCCCCGTCTGACTCTGGAAACACCATATATTTT,CASSAPSDSGNTIYF
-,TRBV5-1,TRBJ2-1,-,TGCGCCAGCAGCTTGGAGCCGCGGACCGCCAATGAGCAGTTCTTC,CASSLEPRTANEQFF
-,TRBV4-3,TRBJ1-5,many,TGCGCCAGCAGCCAAGAGGGTAAGGGAGCTCAGCCCCAGCATTTT,CASSQEGKGAQPQHF
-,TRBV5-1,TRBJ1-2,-,TGCGCCAGCAGCCGCAACACCGGGTCTAACAAGCCCCATGGCTACACCTTC,CASSRNTGSNKPHGYTF
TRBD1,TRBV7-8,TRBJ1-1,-,TGTGCCAGCAGCTTCGACAGGGGGCTGTTAACTGAAGCTTTCTTT,CASSFDRGLLTEAFF
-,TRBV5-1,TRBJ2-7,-,TGCGCCAGCACCCCGGACAGCTCCTACGAGCAGTACTTC,CASTPDSSYEQYF
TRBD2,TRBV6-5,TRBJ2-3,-,TGTGCCAGCAGTTCCCCCGGGACTAGCGGCACAGATACGCAGTATTTT,CASSSPGTSGTDTQYF
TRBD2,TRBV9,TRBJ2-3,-,TGTGCCAGCAGCGCATTGGGGGGGACTAGCGGGGCGGATACGCAGTATTTT,CASSALGGTSGADTQYF
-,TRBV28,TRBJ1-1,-,TGTGCCAGCAGTGGGGCGCCGGGTACTGAAGCTTTCTTT,CASSGAPGTEAFF
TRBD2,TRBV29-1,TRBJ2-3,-,TGCAGCGCCTTTGGACTAGCGGGGGGAGATACGCAGTATTTT,CSAFGLAGGDTQYF
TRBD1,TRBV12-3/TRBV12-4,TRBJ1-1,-,TGTGCCAGCTCGACCCAGGGGGCGCCCACTGAAGCTTTCTTT,CASSTQGAPTEAFF
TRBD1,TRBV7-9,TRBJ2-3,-,TGTGCCAGCAGCCAGCAGGGGGCACAAGATACGCAGTATTTT,CASSQQGAQDTQYF
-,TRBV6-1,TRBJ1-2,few,TGTGCCAGCAGTGAAGTAACCGTTCGCTACACCTTC,CASSEVTVRYTF
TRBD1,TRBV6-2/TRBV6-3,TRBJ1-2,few,TGTGCCAGCAGAGAGGCGGCAAGGGACAGCCTACGAAACTATGGCTACACCTTC,CASREAARDSLRNYGYTF
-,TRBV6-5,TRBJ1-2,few,TGTGCCAGCAGACCACAAGCGGACTATGGCTACACCTTC,CASRPQADYGYTF
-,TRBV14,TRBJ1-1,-,TGTGCCAGCAGCCAAGATAGGCTCACTGAAGCTTTCTTT,CASSQDRLTEAFF
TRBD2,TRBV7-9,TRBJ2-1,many,TGTGCCAGCAGCTTAGGAGCGGGGAATGAGCAGTTCTTC,CASSLGAGNEQFF
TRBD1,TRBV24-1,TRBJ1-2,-,TGTGCCACTAGTATGGACAGGGACTATGGCTACACCTTC,CATSMDRDYGYTF
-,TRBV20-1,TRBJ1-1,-,TGCAGTGCTAGGGGACCGGCGAACACTGAAGCTTTCTTT,CSARGPANTEAFF